This T cell receptor beta chain derives from a study of OX40 agonist ivuxolimab in advanced cancers. About the study: The dose of intravenous ivuxolimab that patients received every 2 weeks ranged from 0.01 to 10 mg/kg.

Individuals having autoimmune disease history or systemic immunosuppression were not enrolled. Sampled blood was obtained at baseline, cycle 4 day 1, and cycle 7 day 1. Repertoires were generated with immunoSEQ multiplex PCR, while TCRdb's copy carries only in-frame clones and drops some. The sample has about 58,000 clones; more than 80% are singletons. V was clipped by 5 bases and J by 1 base, with 12 bases between them. This CDR3 is built from 16 residues. Germline V gene data show CDR1 as SGHAT and CDR2 as FQDESV (reference sequence). As concerns this clone: What it binds is not known.

Points from the study as a whole: Normalized T-cell clonal expansion was also low in some nonresponders.

V gene TRBV11-1 combines with J gene TRBJ1-6; D is perhaps TRBD1 (6 bases). The sample here was CD4+ or CD8+ T cells sorted from blood, taken in a trial of the OX40 agonist ivuxolimab. The receptor comes from an adult with an advanced solid tumor such as melanoma, head and neck, liver or kidney cancer. The CDR3, as DNA: TGTGCCAGCAGCCCCGGACAGACTTCCTATAATTCACCCCTCCACTTT. Translation gives CASSPGQTSYNSPLHF.